This TCR beta chain was retrieved from a study of blood T cells in healthy people across ages. The V gene's germline CDR1 is DFQATT and CDR2 SNEGSKA (reference sequence). V was shortened by 0 bases and J by 9 bases, with 17 bases between the two germline ends. The CDR3 runs 14 residues. Then a second PCR, running roughly 7 to 11 cycles, was carried out with a sample-barcoded 5' primer and a J-beta primer mix. Each CDR3 protein is one row after TCRdb ran MiXCR on the 5' RACE reads. Found here are roughly 1,100,000 distinct CDR3 sequences, around 27% of them singletons; the top ten hold around 0.75%. The same sample was also used in a study of T cells of mothers and their children.

The material sequenced was blood. The chain has TRBV20-1 and TRBJ2-5; a possible D gene is TRBD1 (5 bases). The TCR was taken from a girl between 2 and 10 years old in good health. The CDR3 is CSARDQGSAVAQYF. The CDR3 DNA sequence: TGCAGTGCTAGAGATCAGGGCTCTGCGGTGGCCCAGTACTTC.